This entry lists 8 T cell receptor beta chains sequenced from one sample in a study of cytomegalovirus exposure and HLA in healthy donors. The assay was immunoSEQ multiplex PCR, and TCRdb's table has in-frame clones only and misses some. The table includes around 150,000 clones, around four fifths detected once. Sequencing was performed on PBMCs. The source is a man aged 30 to 45 in good health and CMV-seropositive.

CDR3 in DNA: TGTGCCAGTAGTACCCCAGGACAGGGAAGCAATCAGCCCCAGCATTTT. It yields the protein CASSTPGQGSNQPQHF. The V gene is TRBV19, the J gene TRBJ1-5, with 8 bases that match TRBD1. The germline V gene encodes CDR1 LNHDA and CDR2 SQIVND (reference sequence). The CDR3 runs to 16 residues. The trim removed 4 bases at V and 1 base at J, leaving 6 bases unmatched.

The rearrangement links TRBV11-2 to TRBJ2-2; D is ambiguous. The V end lost 6 bases, the J end lost 4 bases, and 12 bases lay between the germline ends. CDR3 length: 14 amino acids. Germline CDR1 reads SGHAT; CDR2 reads FQNNGV. CDR3 sequence reads: CASSSLRSTGELFF. The DNA for the CDR3 is TGTGCCAGCAGTTCTCTCCGGTCCACCGGGGAGCTGTTTTTT.

CDR3 in DNA: TGTGCCAGCACCGCGGTCGGGACCCAGTACTTC. This codes for CASTAVGTQYF. This chain uses TRBV6-4 with TRBJ2-5, with D unresolved. V dropped 7 bases and J dropped 7 bases, with 10 bases sitting between them. From germline, CDR1 is MRHNA and CDR2 SNTAGT. The CDR3 extends over 11 amino acids.

The chain couples TRBV7-2 to TRBJ2-7, with D hard to call. Trimming pared 1 base from V and 0 bases from J, leaving 10 bases between. Germline CDR1 is SGHTA and CDR2 is FQGNSA. The CDR3 covers 15 residues. CDR3 nucleotides: TGTGCCAGCAGCTTAGACTGGCGGAGCTCCTACGAGCAGTACTTC. Its translation: CASSLDWRSSYEQYF.

The chain combines TRBV6-5 with TRBJ2-7; 10 bases align to TRBD2. V was pared by 6 bases and J by 4 bases, with 6 bases of the junction left unmatched. This CDR3 is built from 14 residues. Germline CDR1 MNHEY, CDR2 SVGAGI. The CDR3 loop is CASSPGLARYEQYF. In nucleotides, the CDR3 is TGTGCCAGCAGCCCGGGACTAGCGCGATACGAGCAGTACTTC.

The chain is built from TRBV25-1 and TRBJ1-3, with D unclear. CDR1 is MGHDK and CDR2 is SYGVNS in the germline V gene. Between the trimmed V and J ends, which lost 1 base and 4 bases, there was a span of 8 bases. The CDR3 spans 14 residues. The CDR3 coding sequence is TGTGCCAGCAGTGAATCCTCTATGGGAAACACCATATATTTT. Its translation: CASSESSMGNTIYF.

This rearrangement joins TRBV6-4 to TRBJ2-3; TRBD1 matches 8 bases. J was trimmed by 2 bases and V by 5 bases; bases with no gene match: 6. From germline, CDR1 is MRHNA and CDR2 SNTAGT. There are 15 residues in the CDR3. CDR3 in DNA: TGTGCCAGCAGTCCCGGGACAGGACTCACAGATACGCAGTATTTT. It is translated as CASSPGTGLTDTQYF.

This clone was seen a few times. The rearrangement uses TRBV6-6 and TRBJ2-1; D is possibly TRBD2 (5 bases). V was cut by 8 bases and J by 5 bases, with 13 bases left in between. Germline CDR1 MNHNY, CDR2 SVGAGI (reference sequence). The length of the CDR3 is 13 residues. In DNA form, the CDR3 reads TGTGCCAGCGTAAGGACTGGAGACAATGAGCAGTTCTTC. This sequence encodes CASVRTGDNEQFF.